The clone carrying this T cell receptor (beta chain) was recorded at least ten times. The antigen is undetermined. This sample stems from a study of T cell repertoires in cytomegalovirus infection. Whole-study findings and limits: The response measured ex vivo was dominated by TCR beta clonotypes (HLA-C-restricted and CMV-specific).

TCRdb reprocessed the reads with MiXCR, giving one entry per CDR3 protein. The sample shows 80,000 or so distinct CDR3 sequences, 20% to 30% of them seen only once. V was shortened by 2 bases and J by 3 bases, with 10 bases between the two germline ends. CDR1 and CDR2 from the germline V gene are SGHAT and FQNNGV. The CDR3 sequence is 14 residues long. This receptor was taken from a human donor in good health (CMV status not recorded). Some clones in this sample may be carry-over from other donors' samples. The chain carries TRBV11-2 and TRBJ2-5, with a tentative D call TRBD1 (5 bases). This material consisted of CD8+ T cells from cultured PBMCs, taken from culture after CMV antigen stimulation. Written as DNA, the CDR3 is TGTGCCAGCAGCTTAAGGGGCAGGGAAGAGACCCAGTACTTC. Translation gives CASSLRGREETQYF.